This T cell receptor (beta chain) was profiled in a study of tumor-infiltrating lymphocytes in primary liver carcinoma. Study outcomes and limitations: For tumor-adjacent and tumor-blood pairs, overlap was less than that seen for tumor region pairs. Tumors and blood were compared for top-250-clone fraction, and tumors had the significantly higher value (p = 0.039).

TCR beta cDNA was made from roughly 500 ng total RNA with a constant-region primer. Each TCR beta library was derived from three nested multiplex PCR rounds that employed slightly modified ARM-PCR. A C-beta reverse primer and TRBV1-TRBV30 forward primers served in each of the first two PCR rounds, at around 10 cycles apiece. MiXCR, applied by TCRdb to the multiplex PCR reads, yields one record per CDR3 protein. The data hold about 97,000 distinct CDR3 sequences, with under 70% observed a single time. Worth noting for this clonotype: Its target is not known.

The tissue used was unsorted bulk material of about 19-30 mg. RNA and DNA were co-extracted from it with the AllPrep DNA/RNA mini kit. Primary liver carcinoma in the patients was surgically resected. This CDR3 has 15 amino acids. In germline, CDR1 is MNHEY, CDR2 SVGAGI. J was trimmed by 3 bases and V by 6 bases; bases with no gene match: 10. The V call is TRBV6-5, the J call TRBJ2-7; the match to TRBD2 covers 8 bases. The sequence came from a woman aged 55-70 years with primary liver carcinoma and hepatitis B virus infection. Specimen: liver tumor tissue from sampling region 2. Subset reported: tumor region T2, inferior pole. The CDR3 sequence is CASSAATGGCYEQYF. The CDR3 DNA is TGTGCCAGCAGCGCGGCGACGGGAGGGTGCTACGAGCAGTACTTC.